This T cell receptor (beta chain) is from a study of human T cells and chemical hapten exposure. Study information: Skin on the upper inner arm, approximately 2 cm by approximately 2 cm in size, was sensitized with 2% DPC. Readings were taken at 6 days from patch tests that had applied 0.01% DPC to the upper back. General study findings and limits: Alopecia in the donors means their immune response may deviate from healthy people's.

Each CDR3 protein is one row after TCRdb ran MiXCR on the RACE reads. The data hold 50,000 to 65,000 distinct CDR3 sequences, with around 10% observed a single time. The time point is: pre-sensitization, week 0. Specified treatment: therapeutic diphenylcyclopropenone sensitization with weekly scalp DPC. This clonotype occurred many times. Its antigen is still unknown. This TCR came from a woman in her thirties or forties with alopecia areata. Some clones in this sample may be carry-over from other donors' samples. The sample in question was whole blood, obtained in connection with sensitization to the hapten diphenylcyclopropenone (DPC).

The CDR3, as DNA: TGTGCCAGCAGCTTTTCGGACTCCTCTGGAAACACCATATATTTT. Its protein product is CASSFSDSSGNTIYF. The chain couples TRBV11-2 to TRBJ1-3; no clear D gene. Germline CDR1 SGHAT, CDR2 FQNNGV. The V end lost 3 bases, the J end lost 0 bases, and 9 bases lay between the germline ends. The CDR3 length is 15 residues.